Each of the 20 T cell receptor beta chains below was sequenced from the same sample in a study of cytomegalovirus exposure and HLA in healthy donors. PCR primers comprised 60 Vbeta and 13 Jbeta primers. Clones were sequenced by immunoSEQ multiplex PCR, and TCRdb holds only the in-frame ones, with some missing. The table includes around 130,000 clones, 65% to 90% detected once. Sequences were obtained from PBMCs. These receptors all come from a girl aged 2-9 years in good health and CMV-seronegative.

Here the CDR3 DNA reads TGTGCCAGCAGTTCCTTAGAGTCTGAAGCTTTCTTT. It codes for CASSSLESEAFF. The genes are TRBV27 and TRBJ1-1; D is ambiguous. With 4 bases removed from V and 6 bases from J, the gap between germline ends came to 9 bases. In germline, CDR1 is MNHEY, CDR2 SMNVEV (reference sequence). This CDR3 spans 12 amino acids.

V gene TRBV18 combines with J gene TRBJ2-3, with TRBD2 as a possible D gene (6 bases). Per the germline V gene, CDR1 is KGHSH and CDR2 is LQKENI. The CDR3 extends over 13 amino acids. With 7 bases removed from V and 2 bases from J, the gap between germline ends came to 10 bases. The CDR3 loop is CASFQDYTDTQYF. The DNA for the CDR3 is TGTGCCAGCTTCCAGGACTACACAGATACGCAGTATTTT.

The chain couples TRBV2 to TRBJ2-1; no reliable D call. The V gene's germline CDR1 is SNHLY and CDR2 FYNNEI. This CDR3 has 13 amino acids. V was pared by 4 bases and J by 10 bases, with 14 bases between. The CDR3: CASSARAQTEQFF. The CDR3 DNA reads TGTGCCAGCAGTGCTCGTGCACAGACCGAGCAGTTCTTC. Based on the CDR3 plus reference TRBV2 and TRBJ2-1, the full variable domain is EPEVTQTPSHQVTQMGQEVILRCVPISNHLYFYWYRQILGQKVEFLVSFYNNEISEKSEIFDDQFSVERPDGSNFTLKIRSTKLEDSAMYFCASSARAQTEQFFGPGTRLTVL.

The DNA for the CDR3 is TGTGCCAGCAGCCAGGGGTACGGGGCCAACGTCCTGACTTTC. Translated, it gives CASSQGYGANVLTF. This rearrangement joins TRBV5-6 to TRBJ2-6; possibly TRBD1 for D (6 bases). The CDR3 has 14 amino acids. Per germline, CDR1 SGHDT and CDR2 YYEEEE. Trimming took 4 bases from V and 4 from J, leaving 9 bases between them.

The chain combines TRBV21-1 with TRBJ2-1; the table's D call TRBD2 went unverified against the DNA. TRBV21-1 is termed a pseudogene. This CDR3 has 14 residues. This CDR3 is CASSKGGNIHEQFF. The CDR3 nucleotides read TGTGCCAGCAGCAAAGGCGGGAATATCCATGAGCAGTTCTTC.

The chain recombines TRBV6-1 with TRBJ2-7; D unresolved. CDR1 and CDR2 (germline): MNHNS, SASEGT. The CDR3 has 14 residues. V was trimmed by 3 bases and J by 0 bases, leaving 9 bases between them. The CDR3 nucleotides read TGTGCCAGCAGTGATAACGCAGGCTCCTACGAGCAGTACTTC. Protein sequence: CASSDNAGSYEQYF.

The chain joins TRBV4-1 to TRBJ1-2; TRBD1 might be the D (5 bases). Germline values: CDR1 MGHRA, CDR2 YSYEKL. The germline V and J ends were trimmed by 4 bases and 7 bases, with 22 bases remaining between them. There are 16 residues in the CDR3. CDR3 DNA sequence: TGCGCCAGCAGCCTTTTTAATTCCAGGGTACACCCTGGCTACACCTTC. This codes for CASSLFNSRVHPGYTF.

The rearrangement joins TRBV6-5 to TRBJ2-5; 13 nucleotides agree with TRBD2. The end of the DNA fits TRBJ2-7 better, so the J call may be wrong. Germline CDR1 is MNHEY and CDR2 is SVGAGI. This CDR3 has 15 amino acids. CDR3 bases: TGTGCCAGCAGTTACGGGACTAGCGGGACCTACGAGCAGTACTTC. Encoded protein: CASSYGTSGTYEQYF.

The chain employs TRBV5-4 and TRBJ2-3; 7 bases fit TRBD2. V dropped 0 bases and J dropped 5; count of bases not matched to a gene: 3. CDR3 length: 14 amino acids. The germline gives CDR1 SGHNT, CDR2 YYREEE (reference sequence). DNA of the CDR3: TGTGCCAGCAGCTTGGTTGGGGGGGAAGATACGCAGTATTTT. Its protein is CASSLVGGEDTQYF.

This rearrangement joins TRBV6-5 to TRBJ2-5; the match to TRBD2 covers 7 bases. The J call could be wrong; TRBJ2-7 is a better fit for the DNA end. CDR3 length: 14 amino acids. CDR1 is MNHEY and CDR2 is SVGAGI in the germline V gene. CDR3 DNA: TGTGCCAGCAGCGGGGTAGCGGGCGCCTACGAGCAGTACTTC. This translates into CASSGVAGAYEQYF.

This chain uses TRBV5-1 with TRBJ2-3, with 14 bases identical to TRBD2. Germline V gene data show CDR1 as SGHRS and CDR2 as YFSETQ. V shed 4 bases and J 2 bases; nucleotides not matched to a gene: 3. This CDR3 is 16 amino acids long. CDR3 region: CASSLGLAGATDTQYF. The CDR3 DNA reads as TGCGCCAGCAGCCTGGGACTAGCGGGAGCCACAGATACGCAGTATTTT.

This clone was detected once. The CDR3 spells CASRSQTDTQYF. In nucleotides, the CDR3 is TGCGCCAGCAGGTCACAGACAGATACGCAGTATTTT. The chain links TRBV10-2 to TRBJ2-3; no firm D call. The germline CDR1 and CDR2 sequences are WSHSY and SAAADI. The CDR3 runs to 12 residues. The V gene lost 6 bases and the J gene lost 3 bases, with 7 bases spanning the gap.

The chain couples TRBV27 to TRBJ2-3, with 9 bases that match TRBD2. Germline CDR1 is MNHEY and CDR2 is SMNVEV (reference sequence). V shed 1 base and J 4 bases; nucleotides not matched to a gene: 6. The CDR3 is 16 residues long. CDR3 DNA sequence: TGTGCCAGCAGTTTATTGGTGGGCGGGGGGGCAGATACGCAGTATTTT. As protein: CASSLLVGGGADTQYF.

CDR3 sequence: CASSLSGSWVDTQYF. CDR3 in DNA: TGTGCCAGCAGTTTGTCGGGGAGTTGGGTAGATACGCAGTATTTT. V gene TRBV28 combines with J gene TRBJ2-3; TRBD2 might be the D (5 bases). Per germline, CDR1 MDHEN and CDR2 SYDVKM. V was cut by 3 bases and J by 5 bases, with 15 bases left in between. This CDR3 region has 15 residues.

The chain joins TRBV14 to TRBJ1-6; D is ambiguous. Trimming stripped 4 bases from V and 0 bases from J, with 22 bases between. The CDR3 runs to 20 residues. Per the germline V gene, CDR1 is SGHDN and CDR2 is FVKESK. This CDR3 is CASSRGGRDGEGSYNSPLHF. CDR3 DNA sequence: TGTGCCAGCAGCCGAGGAGGGCGAGACGGAGAGGGCTCCTATAATTCACCCCTCCACTTT. The full variable domain, in which reference TRBV14 and TRBJ1-6 provide the parts outside the CDR3, is EAGVTQFPSHSVIEKGQTVTLRCDPISGHDNLYWYRRVMGKEIKFLLHFVKESKQDESGMPNNRFLAERTGGTYSTLKVQPAELEDSGVYFCASSRGGRDGEGSYNSPLHFGNGTRLTVT.

The rearrangement links TRBV7-2 to TRBJ2-5, with 9 positions matching TRBD2. This CDR3 has 16 amino acids. Germline loops: CDR1 SGHTA, CDR2 FQGNSA. The V gene end was trimmed by 5 bases and the J gene end by 2 bases; junction bases not matched to a gene: 9. This CDR3 is CASSELRTSAQETQYF. As DNA, the CDR3 is TGTGCCAGCAGCGAACTAAGGACTAGCGCTCAAGAGACCCAGTACTTC. Together with reference TRBV7-2 and TRBJ2-5, the CDR3 gives the full variable domain: GAGVSQSPSNKVTEKGKDVELRCDPISGHTALYWYRQSLGQGLEFLIYFQGNSAPDKSGLPSDRFSAERTGGSVSTLTIQRTQQEDSAVYLCASSELRTSAQETQYFGPGTRLLVL.

This chain connects TRBV5-1 to TRBJ1-1; TRBD1 matches at 9 bases. The CDR3 spans 14 residues. V shed 5 bases, J shed 6 bases, and the junction held 8 bases outside the gene matches. Germline V gives CDR1 SGHRS, CDR2 YFSETQ. CDR3 coding DNA: TGCGCCAGCAGAAATAGGACAGGGGTGTCTGAAGCTTTCTTT. Its protein product is CASRNRTGVSEAFF.

This clone has only a few counts. The V gene is TRBV7-9, the J gene TRBJ1-1; D perhaps matches TRBD1 (5 bases). The germline V and J ends were trimmed by 3 bases and 6 bases, with 20 bases remaining between them. The germline V gene has CDR1 SEHNR and CDR2 FQNEAQ (reference sequence). The CDR3 has 16 residues. This CDR3 is CASSFMAGQSTAEAFF. The CDR3 DNA sequence: TGTGCCAGCAGCTTCATGGCAGGACAATCCACAGCTGAAGCTTTCTTT.

V is TRBV7-2 and J is TRBJ2-3, with TRBD2 identical over 8 bases. This CDR3 contains 13 residues. Germline V gene lookup returns CDR1 SGHTA and CDR2 FQGNSA. V lost 5 bases, J lost 6 bases, and 4 bases stayed unmatched. The CDR3 protein is CASSTGLGDTQYF. CDR3 DNA sequence: TGTGCCAGCAGCACGGGACTAGGCGATACGCAGTATTTT.

The V and J genes are TRBV5-1 and TRBJ2-5, with 7 positions matching TRBD1. TRBJ2-7 explains the end of the DNA better; the J call may be wrong. CDR1 and CDR2 (germline): SGHRS, YFSETQ. The length of the CDR3 is 15 residues. In DNA, the CDR3 is TGCGCCAGCAGCTACCTACGGGACAGCCCCTACGAGCAGTACTTC. This sequence encodes CASSYLRDSPYEQYF.